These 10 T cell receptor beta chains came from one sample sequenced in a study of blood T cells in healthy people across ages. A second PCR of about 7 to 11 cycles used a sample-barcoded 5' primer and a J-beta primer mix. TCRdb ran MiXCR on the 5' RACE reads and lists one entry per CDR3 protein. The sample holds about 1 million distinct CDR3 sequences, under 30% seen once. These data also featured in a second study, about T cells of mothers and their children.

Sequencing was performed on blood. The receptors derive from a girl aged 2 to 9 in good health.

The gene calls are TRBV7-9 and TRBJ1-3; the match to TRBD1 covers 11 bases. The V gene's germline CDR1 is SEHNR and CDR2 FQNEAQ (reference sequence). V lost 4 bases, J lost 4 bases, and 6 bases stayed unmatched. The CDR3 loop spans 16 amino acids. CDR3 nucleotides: TGTGCCAGCAGCTACGGACAGGGGGCACGGGGAAACACCATATATTTT. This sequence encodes CASSYGQGARGNTIYF.

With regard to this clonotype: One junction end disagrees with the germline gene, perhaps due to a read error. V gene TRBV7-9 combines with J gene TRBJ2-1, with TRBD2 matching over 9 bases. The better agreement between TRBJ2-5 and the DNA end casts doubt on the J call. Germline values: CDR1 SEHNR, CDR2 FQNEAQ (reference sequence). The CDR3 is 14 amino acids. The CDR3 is CVSRRGGAEETQYF. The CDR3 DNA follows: TGTGTCAGCAGACGCGGGGGGGCGGAGGAGACCCAGTACTTC.

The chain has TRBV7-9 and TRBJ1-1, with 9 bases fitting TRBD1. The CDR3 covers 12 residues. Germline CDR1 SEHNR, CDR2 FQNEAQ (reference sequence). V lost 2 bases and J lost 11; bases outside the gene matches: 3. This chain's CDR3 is CASSLPGTGAFF. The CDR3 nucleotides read TGTGCCAGCAGCTTACCCGGGACAGGGGCTTTCTTT.

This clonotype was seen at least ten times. CDR3 sequence (DNA): TGTGCCAGCAGTCCCGACACCTACGAGCAGTACTTC. Translating it yields CASSPDTYEQYF. The J gene is TRBJ2-7, the V gene TRBV27; no definite D call. The V gene lost 5 bases and the J gene lost 2 bases, with 7 bases spanning the gap. Germline values: CDR1 MNHEY, CDR2 SMNVEV (reference sequence). The CDR3 is made up of 12 amino acids.

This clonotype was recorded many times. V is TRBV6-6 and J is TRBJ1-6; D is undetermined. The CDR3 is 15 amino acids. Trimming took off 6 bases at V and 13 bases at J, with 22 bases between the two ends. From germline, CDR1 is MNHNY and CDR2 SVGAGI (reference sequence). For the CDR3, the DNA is TGTGCCAGCAGCCGAATAGATCTCCCGCGATACCCCCTCCACTTT. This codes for CASSRIDLPRYPLHF.

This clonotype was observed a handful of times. Here the CDR3 reads CASSYHSLNTEAFF. The CDR3 DNA sequence: TGTGCCAGCAGTTACCACAGTCTGAACACTGAAGCTTTCTTT. The V gene is TRBV6-2 or TRBV6-3, the J gene TRBJ1-1, with D uncertain. This CDR3 contains 14 residues. The germline CDR1 and CDR2 sequences are MNHEY and SVGEGT. Trimming stripped 2 bases from V and 0 bases from J, with 7 bases between.

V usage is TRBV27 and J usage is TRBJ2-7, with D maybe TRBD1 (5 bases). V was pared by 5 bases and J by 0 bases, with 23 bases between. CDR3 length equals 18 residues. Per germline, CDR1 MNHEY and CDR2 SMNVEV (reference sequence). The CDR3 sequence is CASSHFPLQASSSYEQYF. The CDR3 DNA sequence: TGTGCCAGCAGTCATTTCCCTCTACAGGCCTCGAGCTCCTACGAGCAGTACTTC.

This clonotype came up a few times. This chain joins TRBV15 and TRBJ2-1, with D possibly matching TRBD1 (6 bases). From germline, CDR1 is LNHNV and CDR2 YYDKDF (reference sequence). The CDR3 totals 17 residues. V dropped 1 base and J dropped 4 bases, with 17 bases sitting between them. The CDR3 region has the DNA TGTGCCACCAGCAGAGTTGGGGGCGGGCAGGAGTACAATGAGCAGTTCTTC. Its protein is CATSRVGGGQEYNEQFF.

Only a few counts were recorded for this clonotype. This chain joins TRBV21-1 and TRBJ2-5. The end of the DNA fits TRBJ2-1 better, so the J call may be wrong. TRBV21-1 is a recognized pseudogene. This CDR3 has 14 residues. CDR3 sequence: CASRTKGRRSEQFF. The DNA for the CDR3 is TGTGCCAGCAGAACTAAGGGTCGAAGATCCGAGCAGTTCTTC.

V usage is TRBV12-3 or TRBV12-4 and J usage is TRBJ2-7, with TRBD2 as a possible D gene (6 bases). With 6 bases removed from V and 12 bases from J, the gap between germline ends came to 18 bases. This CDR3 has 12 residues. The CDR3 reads CASSSAEGPGYF. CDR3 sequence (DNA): TGTGCCAGCAGCTCCGCGGAGGGTCCGGGGTACTTC.